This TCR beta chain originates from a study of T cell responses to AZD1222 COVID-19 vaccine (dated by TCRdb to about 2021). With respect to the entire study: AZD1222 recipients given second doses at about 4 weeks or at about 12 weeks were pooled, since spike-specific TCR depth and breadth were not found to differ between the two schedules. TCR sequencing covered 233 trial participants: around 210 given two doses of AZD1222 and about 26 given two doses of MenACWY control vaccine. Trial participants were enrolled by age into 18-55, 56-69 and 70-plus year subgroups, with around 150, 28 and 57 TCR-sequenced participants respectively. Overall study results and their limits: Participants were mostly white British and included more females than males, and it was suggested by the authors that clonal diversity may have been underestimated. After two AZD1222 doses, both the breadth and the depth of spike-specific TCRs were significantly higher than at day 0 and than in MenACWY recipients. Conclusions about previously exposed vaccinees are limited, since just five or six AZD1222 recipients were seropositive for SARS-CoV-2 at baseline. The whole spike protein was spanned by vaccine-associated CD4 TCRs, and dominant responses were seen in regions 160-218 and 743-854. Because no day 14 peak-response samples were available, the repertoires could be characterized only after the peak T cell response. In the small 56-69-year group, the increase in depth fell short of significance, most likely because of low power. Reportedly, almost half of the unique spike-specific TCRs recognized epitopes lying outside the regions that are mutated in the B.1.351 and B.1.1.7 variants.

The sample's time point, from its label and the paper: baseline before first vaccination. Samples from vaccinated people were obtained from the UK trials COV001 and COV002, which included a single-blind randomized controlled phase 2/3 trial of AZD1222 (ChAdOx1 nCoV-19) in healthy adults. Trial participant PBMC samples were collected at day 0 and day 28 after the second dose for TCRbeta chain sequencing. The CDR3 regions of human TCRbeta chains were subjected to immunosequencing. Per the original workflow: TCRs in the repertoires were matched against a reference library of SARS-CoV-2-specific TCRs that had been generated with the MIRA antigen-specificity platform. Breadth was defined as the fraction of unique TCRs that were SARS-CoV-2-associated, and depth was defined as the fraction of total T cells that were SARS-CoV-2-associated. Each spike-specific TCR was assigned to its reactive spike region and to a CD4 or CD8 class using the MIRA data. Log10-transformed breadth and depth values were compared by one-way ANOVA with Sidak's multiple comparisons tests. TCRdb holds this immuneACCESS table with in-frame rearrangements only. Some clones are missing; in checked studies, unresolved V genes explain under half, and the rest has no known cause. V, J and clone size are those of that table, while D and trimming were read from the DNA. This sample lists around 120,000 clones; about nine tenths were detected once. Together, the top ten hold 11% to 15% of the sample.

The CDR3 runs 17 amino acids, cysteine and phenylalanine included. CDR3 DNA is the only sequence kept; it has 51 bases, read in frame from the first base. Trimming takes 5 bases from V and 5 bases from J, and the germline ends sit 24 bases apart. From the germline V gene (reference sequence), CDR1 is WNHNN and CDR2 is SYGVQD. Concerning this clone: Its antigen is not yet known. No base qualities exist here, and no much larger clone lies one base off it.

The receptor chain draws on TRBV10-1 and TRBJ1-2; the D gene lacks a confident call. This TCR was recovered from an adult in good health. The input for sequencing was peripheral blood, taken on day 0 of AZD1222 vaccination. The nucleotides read TGCGCCAGCAGTCCGAGTGGGGAGACAACCGTGGGATATGGCTACACCTTC. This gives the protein CASSPSGETTVGYGYTF.